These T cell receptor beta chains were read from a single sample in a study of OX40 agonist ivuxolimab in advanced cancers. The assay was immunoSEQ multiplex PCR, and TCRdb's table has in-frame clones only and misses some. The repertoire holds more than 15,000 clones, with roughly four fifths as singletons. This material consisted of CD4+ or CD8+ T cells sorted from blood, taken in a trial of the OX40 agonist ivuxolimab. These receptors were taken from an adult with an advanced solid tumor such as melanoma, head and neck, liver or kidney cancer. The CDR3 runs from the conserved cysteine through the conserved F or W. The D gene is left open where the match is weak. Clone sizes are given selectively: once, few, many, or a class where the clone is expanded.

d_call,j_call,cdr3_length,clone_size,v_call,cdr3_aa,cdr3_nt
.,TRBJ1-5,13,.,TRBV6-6,CASSYEVNQPQHF,TGTGCCAGCAGTTATGAGGTAAATCAGCCCCAGCATTTT
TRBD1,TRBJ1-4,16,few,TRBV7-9,CASSLGTGGLLGKLFF,TGTGCCAGCAGCTTAGGGACAGGAGGTCTCTTAGGAAAACTGTTTTTT
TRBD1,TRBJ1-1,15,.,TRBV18,CASSLGTGGDTEAFF,TGTGCCAGCTCACTCGGGACAGGGGGTGACACTGAAGCTTTCTTT
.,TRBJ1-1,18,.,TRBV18,CASSPPTGQHPRNTEAFF,TGTGCCAGCTCACCACCGACAGGACAGCATCCTCGGAACACTGAAGCTTTCTTT
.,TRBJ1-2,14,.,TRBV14,CASSQVDSLGGYTF,TGTGCCAGCAGCCAAGTCGACAGCTTGGGGGGCTACACCTTC
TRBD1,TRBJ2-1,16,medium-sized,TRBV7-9,CASRRLTGQGINEQFF,TGTGCCAGCAGAAGACTGACAGGACAGGGGATAAATGAGCAGTTCTTC
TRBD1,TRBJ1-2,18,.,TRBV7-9,CASSSPLLGQGSLDGYTF,TGTGCCAGCAGCTCCCCTCTTTTAGGACAGGGGAGCTTAGATGGCTACACCTTC
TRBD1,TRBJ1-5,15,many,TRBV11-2,CASSPTGYSNQPQHF,TGTGCCAGCAGCCCGACAGGGTATAGCAATCAGCCCCAGCATTTT
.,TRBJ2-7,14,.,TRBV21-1,CASSGGQSSYEQYF,TGTGCCAGCAGCGGCGGACAGAGCTCCTACGAGCAGTACTTC
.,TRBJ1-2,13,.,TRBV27,CASSPRVGYGYTF,TGTGCCAGCAGCCCAAGGGTAGGGTATGGCTACACCTTC
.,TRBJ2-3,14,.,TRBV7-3,CASSFSTAAGTQYF,TGTGCCAGCAGCTTTTCTACCGCCGCTGGGACGCAGTATTTT
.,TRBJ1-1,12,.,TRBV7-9,CASSLVITEAFF,TGTGCCAGCAGCTTGGTTATCACTGAAGCTTTCTTT
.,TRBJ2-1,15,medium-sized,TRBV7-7,CASSQTSTRMHEQFF,TGTGCCAGCAGCCAGACTTCGACTAGAATGCATGAGCAGTTCTTC
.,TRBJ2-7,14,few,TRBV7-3,CASSLVAGTYEQYF,TGTGCCAGCAGCTTGGTAGCAGGGACCTACGAGCAGTACTTC
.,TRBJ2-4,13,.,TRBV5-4,CASSLYQGREEYF,TGTGCCAGCAGCTTGTACCAGGGAAGGGAGGAGTACTTC
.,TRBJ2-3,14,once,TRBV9,CASSIPSRTDTQYF,TGTGCCAGCAGCATACCTAGCAGAACAGATACGCAGTATTTT
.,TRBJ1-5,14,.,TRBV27,CASRSARTNQPQHF,TGTGCCAGCAGGTCGGCCAGAACCAATCAGCCCCAGCATTTT
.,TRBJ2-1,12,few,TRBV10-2,CASTLGYNEQFF,TGCGCCAGTACCTTAGGGTACAATGAGCAGTTCTTC
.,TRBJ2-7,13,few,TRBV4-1,CASSQAVGYEQYF,TGCGCCAGCAGCCAAGCAGTTGGCTACGAGCAGTACTTC
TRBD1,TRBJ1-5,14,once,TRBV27,CASSDRGPDQPQHF,TGTGCCAGCAGTGACAGGGGGCCGGATCAGCCCCAGCATTTT
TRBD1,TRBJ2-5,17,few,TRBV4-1,CASSQVVRTGSSETQYF,TGCGCCAGCAGCCAAGTGGTCCGGACAGGCTCAAGCGAGACCCAGTACTTC
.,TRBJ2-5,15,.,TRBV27,CASRTVNLSQETQYF,TGTGCCAGCAGGACGGTCAATTTAAGTCAAGAGACCCAGTACTTC
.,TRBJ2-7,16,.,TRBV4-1,CASSQDWERGSYEQYF,TGCGCCAGCAGCCAAGATTGGGAGAGAGGTTCCTACGAGCAGTACTTC
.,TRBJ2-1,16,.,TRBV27,CASSPYTSSPYNEQFF,TGTGCCAGCAGTCCTTACACTAGCAGCCCCTACAATGAGCAGTTCTTC
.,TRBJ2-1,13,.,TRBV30,CAWGPGMNNEQFF,TGTGCCTGGGGGCCGGGAATGAACAATGAGCAGTTCTTC
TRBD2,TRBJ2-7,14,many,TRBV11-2,CASSTSGGAYEQYF,TGTGCCAGCAGCACTAGTGGGGGGGCCTACGAGCAGTACTTC
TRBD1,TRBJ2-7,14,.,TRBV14,CASSQTGVSYEQYF,TGTGCCAGCAGCCAAACAGGGGTCTCCTACGAGCAGTACTTC
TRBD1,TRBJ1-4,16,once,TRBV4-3,CASSQPAGQGDEKLFF,TGCGCCAGCAGCCAACCGGCGGGACAGGGAGACGAAAAACTGTTTTTT
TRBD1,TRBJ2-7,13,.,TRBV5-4,CASSRTGVGEQYF,TGTGCCAGCAGCCGGACAGGGGTCGGCGAGCAGTACTTC
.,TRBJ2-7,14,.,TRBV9,CASSVTTGSYEQYF,TGTGCCAGCAGCGTAACTACCGGCAGCTACGAGCAGTACTTC
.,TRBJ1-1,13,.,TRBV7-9,CASSLEDWTEAFF,TGTGCCAGCAGCTTAGAGGACTGGACTGAAGCTTTCTTT
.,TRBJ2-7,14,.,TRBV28,CASSFRRVIDEQYF,TGTGCCAGCAGTTTCCGCAGGGTTATAGACGAGCAGTACTTC
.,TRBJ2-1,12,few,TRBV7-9,CASSSRVYEQFF,TGTGCCAGCAGCTCTAGGGTCTATGAGCAGTTCTTC
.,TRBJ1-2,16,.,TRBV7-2,CASSSLEDYGNYGYTF,TGTGCCAGCAGCTCCCTAGAGGATTATGGAAACTATGGCTACACCTTC